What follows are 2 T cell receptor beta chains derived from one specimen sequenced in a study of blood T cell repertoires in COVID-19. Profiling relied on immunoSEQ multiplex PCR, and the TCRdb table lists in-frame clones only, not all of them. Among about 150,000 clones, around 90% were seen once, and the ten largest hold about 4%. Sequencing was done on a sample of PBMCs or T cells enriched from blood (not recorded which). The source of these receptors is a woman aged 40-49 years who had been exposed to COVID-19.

CDR3 region: CASSPGGGNQPQHF. CDR3 nucleotides: TGTGCCAGCTCACCAGGCGGGGGCAATCAGCCCCAGCATTTT. This chain links TRBV18 with TRBJ1-5, with D hard to call. The CDR3 has 14 residues. The ends were cut back, 2 bases at V and 2 bases at J, with 7 bases in the middle. Germline CDR1 KGHSH, CDR2 LQKENI.

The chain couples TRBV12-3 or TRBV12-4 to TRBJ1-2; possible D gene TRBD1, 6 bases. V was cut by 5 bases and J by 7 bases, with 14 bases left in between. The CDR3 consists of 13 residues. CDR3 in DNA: TGTGCCAGCAGTCCCGGGGGGGCGATTGGCTACACCTTC. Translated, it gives CASSPGGAIGYTF.